This T cell receptor beta chain was sequenced in a study of blood T cell repertoires in COVID-19. On the study more broadly: Samples taken during acute and convalescent COVID-19 were collected in the United States, Italy and Spain.

Germline V lookup: CDR1 SGHRS, CDR2 YFSETQ. Trimming took 3 bases from V and 7 from J; bases not matched to a gene: 10. The CDR3 runs to 16 residues. Authors' processing steps: Amplification from reference gene primers served as the basis for estimated nucleated cell counts. Profiled with immunoSEQ multiplex PCR; TCRdb holds only in-frame clones, not every one. That table is the source of V, J and clone size, and D and trimming were worked out from the DNA. The sample has about 250,000 clones, about 86% seen once. This sequence originates from a man in his fifties with active or convalescent COVID-19. The chain couples TRBV5-1 to TRBJ1-2; 12 nucleotides match TRBD1. Material: peripheral blood. This chain's CDR3 is CASSWDRGRRFGGYTF. The CDR3 DNA reads TGCGCCAGCAGCTGGGACAGGGGGCGGAGGTTTGGTGGCTACACCTTC.